One and the same sample provided the 11 T cell receptor beta chains below, sequenced in a study of cytomegalovirus exposure and HLA in healthy donors. PCR used 60 Vbeta primers and 13 Jbeta primers. TCRdb's copy holds only in-frame clones and misses some; the assay was immunoSEQ multiplex PCR. The sample contains about 180,000 clones, around 79% of which appear only once. Sequenced material: PBMCs. The receptors come from a female donor in good health and CMV-seronegative.

This chain joins TRBV7-8 and TRBJ2-7, with 8 bases that match TRBD1. The junction had 11 bases not matched to a gene; V was cut back by 4 bases and J by 3 bases. This CDR3 contains 16 residues. Germline V gene data show CDR1 as SGHVS and CDR2 as FQNEAQ. DNA for the CDR3: TGTGCCAGCAGCTCCGGGGGCGGGACAGGCTACTACGAGCAGTACTTC. The encoded protein is CASSSGGGTGYYEQYF.

The chain links TRBV29-1 to TRBJ2-3, with no clear D. This CDR3 spans 10 amino acids. V was trimmed by 2 bases and J by 5 bases, leaving 2 bases between them. Germline CDR1 SQVTM, CDR2 ANQGSEA. CDR3 DNA: TGCAGCGTTGAACAAGATACGCAGTATTTT. It codes for CSVEQDTQYF.

This clone has just one count. The V and J genes are TRBV7-8 and TRBJ2-2, with 8 bases that match TRBD1. The CDR3 is made up of 15 amino acids. The V segment lost 8 bases and the J segment 3 bases; nucleotides outside the gene matches: 8. Germline-derived CDR1 and CDR2 are SGHVS and FQNEAQ. Written as DNA, the CDR3 is TGTGCCAGCTCACGGACAGGGATCGACACCGGGGAGCTGTTTTTT. This gives the protein CASSRTGIDTGELFF.

The table lists this clone with a few counts. The rearrangement joins TRBV4-3 to TRBJ2-7; D perhaps matches TRBD2 (6 bases). V lost 0 bases to trimming and J lost 3 bases, with 18 bases between them. Germline-derived CDR1 and CDR2 are LGHNA and YSLEER. The CDR3 covers 17 residues. The CDR3 DNA sequence: TGCGCCAGCAGCCAAGATAGCGGACCACCGACATACTACGAGCAGTACTTC. This translates into CASSQDSGPPTYYEQYF.

With regard to this clone: The identical CDR3 is also encoded by other nucleotide sequences in the sample. This sequence joins TRBV27 and TRBJ1-1; no reliable D call. The ends were cut back, 6 bases at V and 1 base at J, with 15 bases in the middle. CDR1 is MNHEY and CDR2 is SMNVEV in the germline V gene (reference sequence). The CDR3 spans 15 residues. The CDR3 coding sequence is TGTGCCAGCAGGAGGCAGACGAACCCGAACACTGAAGCTTTCTTT. This codes for CASRRQTNPNTEAFF.

The J gene is TRBJ2-7, the V gene TRBV6-5, with 13 bases identical to TRBD2. V was pared by 6 bases and J by 2 bases, with 1 base of the junction left unmatched. The CDR3 is made up of 14 amino acids. The germline V gene has CDR1 MNHEY and CDR2 SVGAGI. The CDR3 protein is CASRGLAGTYEQYF. In DNA form, the CDR3 reads TGTGCCAGCAGGGGACTAGCGGGGACCTACGAGCAGTACTTC.

CDR3 amino acids: CASSSPGLAAYNEQFF. Here the CDR3 DNA reads TGTGCCAGCAGTTCGCCGGGACTAGCGGCCTACAATGAGCAGTTCTTC. The rearrangement joins TRBV27 to TRBJ2-1; 11 bases map to TRBD2. J gave up 2 bases and V 4 bases, and 4 bases lay outside the gene matches. This CDR3 comprises 16 residues. Germline-derived CDR1 and CDR2 are MNHEY and SMNVEV (reference sequence).

The rearrangement links TRBV7-2 to TRBJ2-1; D might be TRBD1 (5 bases). The V gene lost 5 bases and the J gene lost 7 bases, with 21 bases spanning the gap. Germline V gene lookup returns CDR1 SGHTA and CDR2 FQGNSA. This CDR3 region has 16 residues. CDR3 DNA: TGTGCCAGCAGCCTCTGGGAAGGTGGGGCGAATAATGAGCAGTTCTTC. This sequence encodes CASSLWEGGANNEQFF.

CDR3 nucleotide sequence: TGTGCCAGCAGCTTAGTTATCGGGACAGCCTCAGAAGCTTTCTTT. Its protein product is CASSLVIGTASEAFF. The chain has TRBV7-9 and TRBJ1-1; 7 bases fit TRBD1. Per germline, CDR1 SEHNR and CDR2 FQNEAQ (reference sequence). This CDR3 comprises 15 residues. Germline trimming cut 1 base from V and 8 bases from J; bases unmatched to any gene: 10.

This clone was observed a single time. The V gene is TRBV5-1, the J gene TRBJ2-2; TRBD1 might be the D (6 bases). Germline V gene lookup returns CDR1 SGHRS and CDR2 YFSETQ. Between the trimmed V and J ends, which lost 0 bases and 4 bases, there was a span of 13 bases. CDR3 length: 16 residues. In DNA form, the CDR3 reads TGCGCCAGCAGCTTGGCTGGGGACACTCTCACCGGGGAGCTGTTTTTT. Translating it yields CASSLAGDTLTGELFF.

This clone has only a few counts. The V call is TRBV9, the J call TRBJ1-3; 7 bases match TRBD1. Germline values: CDR1 SGDLS, CDR2 YYNGEE. This CDR3 has 16 amino acids. Trimming removed 3 bases from V and 0 bases from J; junction bases left unmatched: 6. The DNA for the CDR3 is TGTGCCAGCAGCGGACAGGGAAGGGGCTCTGGAAACACCATATATTTT. Translated: CASSGQGRGSGNTIYF.